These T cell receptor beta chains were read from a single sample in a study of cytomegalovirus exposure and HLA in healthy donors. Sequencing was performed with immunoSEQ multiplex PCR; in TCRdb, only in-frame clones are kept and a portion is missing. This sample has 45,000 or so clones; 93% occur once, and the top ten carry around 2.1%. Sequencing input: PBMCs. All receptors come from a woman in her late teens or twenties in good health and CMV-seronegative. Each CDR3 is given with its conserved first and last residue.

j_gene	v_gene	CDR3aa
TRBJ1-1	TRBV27	CASSFTGRTEAFF
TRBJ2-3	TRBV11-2	CASSLEPGTTSTDTQYF
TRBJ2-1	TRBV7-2	CASSFSYTGVAEQFF
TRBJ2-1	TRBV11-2	CASSFETGSYNEQFF
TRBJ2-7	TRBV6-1	CASKGGQGANYEQYF
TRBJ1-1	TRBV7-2	CASSLRVAQGLNTEAFF
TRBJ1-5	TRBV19	CASSGGGVEQPQHF
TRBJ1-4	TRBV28	CASSLRGIVANEKLFF
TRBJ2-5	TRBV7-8	CASSFGGAETQYF
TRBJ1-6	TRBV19	CASSLQGGGNSPLHF
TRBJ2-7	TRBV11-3	CASSLGASGETDEQYF
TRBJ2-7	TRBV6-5	CASSYSGQGSGEQYF
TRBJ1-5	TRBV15	CATSRGESNQPQHF
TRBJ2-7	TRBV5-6	CASSYGTKGDEQYF
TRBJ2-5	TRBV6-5	CASSYLGAQETQYF
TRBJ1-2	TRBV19	CASNPLTGANYGYTF
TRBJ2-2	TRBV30	CAWNFGQPKNTGELFF
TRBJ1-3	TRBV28	CASSLSPETGLIYTIYF
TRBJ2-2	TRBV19	CASSIHSNTGELFF
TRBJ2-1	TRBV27	CASSSGQQGYNEQFF
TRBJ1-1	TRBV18	CASSPARGRGTEAFF
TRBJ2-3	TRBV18	CASSIQGGTDTQYF
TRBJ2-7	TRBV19	CASSIAGTSRYEQYF
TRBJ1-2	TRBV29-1	CSVEGHSNYGYTF
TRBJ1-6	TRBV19	CASSRDRDFSPLHF
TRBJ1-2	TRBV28	CASSYPTGEGGYGYTF
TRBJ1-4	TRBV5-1	CASSDDRGNEKLFF
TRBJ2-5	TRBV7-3	CASSLSSFERDQETQYF
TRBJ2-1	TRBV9	CASSVSGSGNEQFF
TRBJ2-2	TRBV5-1	CASSLANLAGELFF
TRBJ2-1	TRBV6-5	CASSYSREGEQFF
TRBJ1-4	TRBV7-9	CASSLRTGGEKLFF
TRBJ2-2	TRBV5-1	CASSSGVFSRYTGELFF
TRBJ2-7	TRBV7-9	CASSTWDRGGEQYF
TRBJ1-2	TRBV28	CASSSYYGYTF
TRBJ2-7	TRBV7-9	CASSPRTAYEQYF
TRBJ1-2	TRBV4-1	CASSQEDRGGGYTF
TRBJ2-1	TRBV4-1	CASSQVFGVRNEQFF
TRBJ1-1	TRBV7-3	CASSLKVLAGGSTEAFF
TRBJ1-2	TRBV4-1	CASSQEWGVYGYTF